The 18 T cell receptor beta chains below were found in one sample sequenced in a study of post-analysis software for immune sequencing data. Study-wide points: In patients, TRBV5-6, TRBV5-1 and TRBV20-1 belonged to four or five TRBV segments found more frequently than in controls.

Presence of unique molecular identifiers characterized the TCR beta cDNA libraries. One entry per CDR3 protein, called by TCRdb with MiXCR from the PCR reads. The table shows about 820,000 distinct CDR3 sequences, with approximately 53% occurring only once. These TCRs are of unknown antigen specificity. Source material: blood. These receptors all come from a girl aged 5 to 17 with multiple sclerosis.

This CDR3 is CSATSKLQYGYTF. DNA of the CDR3: TGCAGTGCGACCTCCAAACTACAGTATGGCTACACCTTC. This rearrangement joins TRBV20-1 to TRBJ1-2; no clear D gene. The CDR3 runs 13 residues. Trimming removed 6 bases from V and 5 bases from J, with 16 bases in between. Germline V CDR1 and CDR2: DFQATT, SNEGSKA (reference sequence).

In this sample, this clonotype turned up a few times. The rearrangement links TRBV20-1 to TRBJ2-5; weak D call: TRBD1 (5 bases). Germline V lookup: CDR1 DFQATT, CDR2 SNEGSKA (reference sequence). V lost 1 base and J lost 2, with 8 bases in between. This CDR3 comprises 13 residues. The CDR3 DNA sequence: TGCAGTGCTAGAGGTACAGGTCAAGAGACCCAGTACTTC. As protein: CSARGTGQETQYF.

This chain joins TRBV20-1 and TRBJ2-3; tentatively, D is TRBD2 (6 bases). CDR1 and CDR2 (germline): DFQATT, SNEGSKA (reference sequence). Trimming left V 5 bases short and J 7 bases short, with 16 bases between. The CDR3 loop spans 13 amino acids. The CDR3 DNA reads TGCAGTGCTCAGGCGTCCGGGGGACATACGCAGTATTTT. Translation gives CSAQASGGHTQYF.

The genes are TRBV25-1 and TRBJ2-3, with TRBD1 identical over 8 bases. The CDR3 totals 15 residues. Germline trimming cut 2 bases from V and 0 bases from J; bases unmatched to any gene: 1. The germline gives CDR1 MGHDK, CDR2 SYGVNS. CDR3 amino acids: CASSEGQGSTDTQYF. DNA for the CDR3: TGTGCCAGCAGTGAAGGACAGGGCAGCACAGATACGCAGTATTTT.

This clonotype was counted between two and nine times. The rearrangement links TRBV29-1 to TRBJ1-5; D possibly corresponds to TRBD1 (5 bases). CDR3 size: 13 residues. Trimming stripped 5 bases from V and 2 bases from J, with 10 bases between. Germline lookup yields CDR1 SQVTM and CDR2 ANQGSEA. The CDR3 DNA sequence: TGCAGCGTTCAGGGCCTGGGCAATCAGCCCCAGCATTTT. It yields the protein CSVQGLGNQPQHF.

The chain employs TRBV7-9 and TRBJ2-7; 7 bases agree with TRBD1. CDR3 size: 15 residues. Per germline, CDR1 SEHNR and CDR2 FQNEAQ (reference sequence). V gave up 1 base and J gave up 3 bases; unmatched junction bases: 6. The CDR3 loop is CASSLETGPDYEQYF. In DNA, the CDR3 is TGTGCCAGCAGCTTAGAGACAGGGCCGGACTACGAGCAGTACTTC.

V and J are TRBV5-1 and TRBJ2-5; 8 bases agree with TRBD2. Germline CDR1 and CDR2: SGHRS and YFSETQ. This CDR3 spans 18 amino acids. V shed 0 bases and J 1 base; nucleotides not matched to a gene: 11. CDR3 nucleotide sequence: TGCGCCAGCAGCTTGGTTGCGGGGGGCCTCCCTTCCCAAGAGACCCAGTACTTC. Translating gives CASSLVAGGLPSQETQYF.

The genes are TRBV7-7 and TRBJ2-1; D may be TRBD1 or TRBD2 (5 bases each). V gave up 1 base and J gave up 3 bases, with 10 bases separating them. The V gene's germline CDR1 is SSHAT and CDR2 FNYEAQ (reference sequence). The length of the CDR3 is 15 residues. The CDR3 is CASSLEGAGYNEQFF. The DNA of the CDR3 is TGTGCCAGCAGCTTAGAAGGGGCGGGCTACAATGAGCAGTTCTTC.

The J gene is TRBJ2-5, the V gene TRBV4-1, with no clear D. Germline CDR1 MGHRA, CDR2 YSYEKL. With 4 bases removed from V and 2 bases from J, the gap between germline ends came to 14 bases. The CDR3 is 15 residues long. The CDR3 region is CASSPAPRVQETQYF. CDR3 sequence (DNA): TGCGCCAGCAGCCCAGCCCCCAGAGTGCAAGAGACCCAGTACTTC.

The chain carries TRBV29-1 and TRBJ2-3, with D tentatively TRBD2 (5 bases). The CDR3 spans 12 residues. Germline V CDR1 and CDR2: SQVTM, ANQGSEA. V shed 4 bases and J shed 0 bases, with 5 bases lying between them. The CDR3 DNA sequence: TGCAGCGTTGGGAGGAGCACAGATACGCAGTATTTT. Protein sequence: CSVGRSTDTQYF.

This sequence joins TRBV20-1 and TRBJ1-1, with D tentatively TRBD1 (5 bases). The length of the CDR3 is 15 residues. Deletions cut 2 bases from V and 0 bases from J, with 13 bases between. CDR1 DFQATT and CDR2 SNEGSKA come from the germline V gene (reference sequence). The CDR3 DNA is TGCAGTGCTAGACCTGGGGGTTCCATGAACACTGAAGCTTTCTTT. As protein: CSARPGGSMNTEAFF.

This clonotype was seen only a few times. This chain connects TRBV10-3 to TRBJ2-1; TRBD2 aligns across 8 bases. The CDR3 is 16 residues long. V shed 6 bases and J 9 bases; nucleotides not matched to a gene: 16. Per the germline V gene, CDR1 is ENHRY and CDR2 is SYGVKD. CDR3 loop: CAISGGVGQEVREQFF. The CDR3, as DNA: TGTGCCATCAGCGGGGGGGTTGGCCAAGAGGTTCGTGAGCAGTTCTTC.

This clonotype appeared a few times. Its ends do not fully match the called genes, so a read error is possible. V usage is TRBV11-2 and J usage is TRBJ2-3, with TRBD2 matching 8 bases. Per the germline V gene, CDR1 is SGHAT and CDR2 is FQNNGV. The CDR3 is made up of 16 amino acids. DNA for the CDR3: TGTGCCAGCAGCATAGACGGGGGGGCCGGCACAGATACGCAGTATTTT. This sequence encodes CASSIDGGAGTDTQYF.

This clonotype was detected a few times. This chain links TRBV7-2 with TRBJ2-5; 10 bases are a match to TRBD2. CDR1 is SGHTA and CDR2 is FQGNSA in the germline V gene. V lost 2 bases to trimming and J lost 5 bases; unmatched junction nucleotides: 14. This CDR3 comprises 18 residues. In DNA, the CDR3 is TGTGCCAGCAGCTTATTCTCGTCATCTAGCGGGAGCCGGGAGACCCAGTACTTC. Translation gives CASSLFSSSSGSRETQYF.

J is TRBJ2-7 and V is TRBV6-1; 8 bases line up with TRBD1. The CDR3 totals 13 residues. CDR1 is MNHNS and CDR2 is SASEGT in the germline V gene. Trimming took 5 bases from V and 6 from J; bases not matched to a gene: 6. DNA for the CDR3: TGTGCCAGCAGTTTGGGCAGGGGGCGCGAGCAGTACTTC. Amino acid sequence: CASSLGRGREQYF.

The CDR3 DNA sequence: TGCGCCAGCAGAGGTGGGATGGAGCAGTACTTC. As protein: CASRGGMEQYF. The rearrangement uses TRBV5-1 and TRBJ2-4; D unclear. Trimming removed 5 bases from V and 13 bases from J, with 13 bases in between. Germline-derived CDR1 and CDR2 are SGHRS and YFSETQ. The CDR3 contains 11 residues.

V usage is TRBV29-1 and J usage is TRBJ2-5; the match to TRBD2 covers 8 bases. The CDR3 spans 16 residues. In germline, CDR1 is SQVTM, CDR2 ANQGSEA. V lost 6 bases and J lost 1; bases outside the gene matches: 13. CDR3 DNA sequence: TGCAGCGTCGCCCTGACTAGCGCGAGCACCCAAGAGACCCAGTACTTC. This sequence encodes CSVALTSASTQETQYF.

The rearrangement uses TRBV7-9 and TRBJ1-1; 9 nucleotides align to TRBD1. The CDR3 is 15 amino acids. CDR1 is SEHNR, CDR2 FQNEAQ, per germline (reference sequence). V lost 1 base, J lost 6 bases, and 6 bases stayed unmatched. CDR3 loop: CASSLGDRVGAEAFF. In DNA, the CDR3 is TGTGCCAGCAGCTTAGGGGACAGGGTAGGCGCTGAAGCTTTCTTT.